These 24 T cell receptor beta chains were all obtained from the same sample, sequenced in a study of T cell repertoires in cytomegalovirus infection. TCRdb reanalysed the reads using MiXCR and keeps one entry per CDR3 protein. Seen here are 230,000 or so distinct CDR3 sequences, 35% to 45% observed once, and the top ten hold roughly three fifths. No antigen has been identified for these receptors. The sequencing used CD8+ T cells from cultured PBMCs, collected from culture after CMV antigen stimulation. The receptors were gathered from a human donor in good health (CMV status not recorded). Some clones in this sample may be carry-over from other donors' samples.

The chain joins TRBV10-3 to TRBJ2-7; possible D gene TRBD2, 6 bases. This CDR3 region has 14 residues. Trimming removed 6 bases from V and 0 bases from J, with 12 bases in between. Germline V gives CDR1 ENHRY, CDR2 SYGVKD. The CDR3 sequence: CAIRKEGLSYEQYF. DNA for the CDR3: TGTGCCATCAGGAAGGAGGGCCTCTCCTACGAGCAGTACTTC.

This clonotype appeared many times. This CDR3 reads CASSFGGLETQYF. Written as DNA, the CDR3 is TGTGCCAGCAGCTTTGGGGGGCTTGAGACCCAGTACTTC. The genes are TRBV7-6 and TRBJ2-5, with D perhaps given as TRBD1 or TRBD2 (6 bases each). Germline-derived CDR1 and CDR2 are SGHVS and FNYEAQ. The CDR3 has 13 amino acids. V dropped 3 bases and J dropped 5 bases, with 10 bases sitting between them.

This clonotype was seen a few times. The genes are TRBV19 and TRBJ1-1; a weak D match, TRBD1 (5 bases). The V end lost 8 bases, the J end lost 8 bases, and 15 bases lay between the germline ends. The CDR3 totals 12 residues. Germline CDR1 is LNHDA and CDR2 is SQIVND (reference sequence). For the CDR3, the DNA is TGTGCCAGTTACGGTGCGGACATAGAAGCTTTCTTT. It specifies CASYGADIEAFF. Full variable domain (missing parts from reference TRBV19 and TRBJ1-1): DGGITQSPKYLFRKEGQNVTLSCEQNLNHDAMYWYRQDPGQGLRLIYYSQIVNDFQKGDIAEGYSVSREKKESFPLTVTSAQKNPTAFYLCASYGADIEAFFGQGTRLTVV.

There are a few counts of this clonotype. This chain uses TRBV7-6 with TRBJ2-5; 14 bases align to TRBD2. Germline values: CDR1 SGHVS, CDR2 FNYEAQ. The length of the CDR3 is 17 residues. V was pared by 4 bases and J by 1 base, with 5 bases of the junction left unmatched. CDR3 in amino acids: CASSSGLAGGLQETQYF. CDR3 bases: TGTGCCAGCAGCTCCGGACTAGCGGGGGGCCTCCAAGAGACCCAGTACTTC. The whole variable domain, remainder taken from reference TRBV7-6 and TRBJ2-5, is GAGVSQSPRYKVTKRGQDVALRCDPISGHVSLYWYRQALGQGPEFLTYFNYEAQQDKSGLPNDRFSAERPEGSISTLTIQRTEQRDSAMYRCASSSGLAGGLQETQYFGPGTRLLVL.

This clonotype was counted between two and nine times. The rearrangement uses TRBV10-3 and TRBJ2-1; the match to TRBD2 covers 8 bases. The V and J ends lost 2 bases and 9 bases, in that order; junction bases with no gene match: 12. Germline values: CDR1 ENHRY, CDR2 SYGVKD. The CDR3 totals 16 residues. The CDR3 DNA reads TGTGCCATCAGTGAGGGTTCCAGCGGGAGCCTGACTGAGCAGTTCTTC. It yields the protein CAISEGSSGSLTEQFF.

The CDR3 here is CASSFQGNYNEQFF. CDR3 coding DNA: TGTGCCAGCAGCTTTCAGGGTAACTACAATGAGCAGTTCTTC. This chain joins TRBV7-3 and TRBJ2-1; perhaps TRBD1 as D (5 bases). Germline CDR1 is SGHTA and CDR2 is FQGTGA. Trimming shortened V by 3 bases and J by 3 bases, and 9 bases separated the two germline ends. The CDR3 runs to 14 residues.

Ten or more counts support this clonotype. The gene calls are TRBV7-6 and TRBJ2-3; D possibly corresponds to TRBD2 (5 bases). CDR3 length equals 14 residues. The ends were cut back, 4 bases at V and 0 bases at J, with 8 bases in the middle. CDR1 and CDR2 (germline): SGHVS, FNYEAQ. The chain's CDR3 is CASSSWTSTDTQYF. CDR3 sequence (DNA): TGTGCCAGCAGCTCGTGGACTAGCACAGATACGCAGTATTTT.

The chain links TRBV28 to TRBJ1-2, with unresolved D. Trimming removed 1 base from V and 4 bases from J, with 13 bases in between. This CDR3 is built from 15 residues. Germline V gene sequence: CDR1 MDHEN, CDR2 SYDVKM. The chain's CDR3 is CASSLFYDFVYGYTF. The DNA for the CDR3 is TGTGCCAGCAGTTTATTTTATGATTTCGTCTATGGCTACACCTTC.

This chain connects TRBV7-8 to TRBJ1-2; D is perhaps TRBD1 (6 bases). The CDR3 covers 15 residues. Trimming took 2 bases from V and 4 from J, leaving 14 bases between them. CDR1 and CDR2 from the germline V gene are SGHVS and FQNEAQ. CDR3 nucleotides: TGTGCCAGCAGCTTAAGAAGGGCAGGGGCCTATGGCTACACCTTC. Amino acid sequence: CASSLRRAGAYGYTF.

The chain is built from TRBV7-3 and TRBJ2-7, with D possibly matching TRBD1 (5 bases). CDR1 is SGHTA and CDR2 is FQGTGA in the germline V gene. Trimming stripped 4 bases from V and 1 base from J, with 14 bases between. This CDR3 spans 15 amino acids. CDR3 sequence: CASSSDQGSSYEQYF. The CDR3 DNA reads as TGTGCCAGCAGCTCAGACCAGGGATCGTCCTACGAGCAGTACTTC.

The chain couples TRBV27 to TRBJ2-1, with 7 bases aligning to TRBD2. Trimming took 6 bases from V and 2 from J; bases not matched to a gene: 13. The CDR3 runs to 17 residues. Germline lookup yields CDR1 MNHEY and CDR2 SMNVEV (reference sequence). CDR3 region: CASRFSPGGSTYNEQFF. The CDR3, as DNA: TGTGCCAGCAGGTTCTCCCCCGGGGGGAGCACCTACAATGAGCAGTTCTTC.

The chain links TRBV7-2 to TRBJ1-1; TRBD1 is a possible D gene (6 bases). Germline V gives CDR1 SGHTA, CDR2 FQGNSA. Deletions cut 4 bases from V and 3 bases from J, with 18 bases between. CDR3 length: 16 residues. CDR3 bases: TGTGCCAGCAGCTCCCCAGGGGTTCCCGGGGACACTGAAGCTTTCTTT. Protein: CASSSPGVPGDTEAFF.

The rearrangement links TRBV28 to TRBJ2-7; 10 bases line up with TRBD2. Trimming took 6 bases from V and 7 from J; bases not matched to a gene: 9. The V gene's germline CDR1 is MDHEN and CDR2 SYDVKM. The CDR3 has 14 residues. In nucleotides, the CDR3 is TGTGCCAGCAGCTTTAGCGGGAGGTCAAGGGAGCAGTACTTC. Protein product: CASSFSGRSREQYF. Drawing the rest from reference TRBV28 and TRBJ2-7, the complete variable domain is DVKVTQSSRYLVKRTGEKVFLECVQDMDHENMFWYRQDPGLGLRLIYFSYDVKMKEKGDIPEGYSVSREKKERFSLILESASTNQTSMYLCASSFSGRSREQYFGPGTRLTVT.

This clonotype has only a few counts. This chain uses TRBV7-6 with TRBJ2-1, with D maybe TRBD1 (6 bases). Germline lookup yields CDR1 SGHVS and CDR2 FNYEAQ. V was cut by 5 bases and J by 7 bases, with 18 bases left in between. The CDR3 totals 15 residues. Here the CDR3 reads CASSTQRQVRNEQFF. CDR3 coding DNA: TGTGCCAGCAGCACACAGCGACAGGTGCGGAATGAGCAGTTCTTC.

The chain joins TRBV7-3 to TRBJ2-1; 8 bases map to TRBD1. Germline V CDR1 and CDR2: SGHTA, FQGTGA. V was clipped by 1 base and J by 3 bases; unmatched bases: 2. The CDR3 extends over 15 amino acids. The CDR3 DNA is TGTGCCAGCAGCTTAATACAGGGGGTCTACAATGAGCAGTTCTTC. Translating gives CASSLIQGVYNEQFF.

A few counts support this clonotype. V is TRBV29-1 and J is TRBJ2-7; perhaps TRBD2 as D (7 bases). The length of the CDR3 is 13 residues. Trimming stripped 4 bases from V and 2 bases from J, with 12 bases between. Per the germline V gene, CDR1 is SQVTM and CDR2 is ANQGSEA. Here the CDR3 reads CSVGGGTTYEQYF. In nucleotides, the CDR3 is TGCAGCGTTGGCGGGGGCACCACCTACGAGCAGTACTTC.

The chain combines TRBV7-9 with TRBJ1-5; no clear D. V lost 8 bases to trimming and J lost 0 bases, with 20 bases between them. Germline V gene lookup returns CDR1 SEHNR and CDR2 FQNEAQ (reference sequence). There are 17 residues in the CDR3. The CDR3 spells CASGPQLQDPSNQPQHF. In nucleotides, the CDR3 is TGTGCCAGCGGTCCCCAACTTCAGGACCCTAGCAATCAGCCCCAGCATTTT.

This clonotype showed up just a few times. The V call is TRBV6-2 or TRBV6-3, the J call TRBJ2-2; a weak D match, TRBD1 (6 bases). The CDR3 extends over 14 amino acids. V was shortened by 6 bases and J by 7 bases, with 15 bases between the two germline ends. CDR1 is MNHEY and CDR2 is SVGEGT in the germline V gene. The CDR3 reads CASRRQGRVGELFF. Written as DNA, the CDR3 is TGTGCCAGCAGACGCCAGGGGCGGGTCGGGGAGCTGTTTTTT.

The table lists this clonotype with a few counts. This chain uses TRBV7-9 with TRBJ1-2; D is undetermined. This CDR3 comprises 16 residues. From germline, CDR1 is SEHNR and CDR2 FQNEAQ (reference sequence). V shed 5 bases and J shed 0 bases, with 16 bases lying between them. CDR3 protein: CASSLSLMGTNYGYTF. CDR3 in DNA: TGTGCCAGCAGCCTAAGTCTGATGGGTACTAACTATGGCTACACCTTC. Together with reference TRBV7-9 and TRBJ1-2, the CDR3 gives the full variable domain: DTGVSQNPRHKITKRGQNVTFRCDPISEHNRLYWYRQTLGQGPEFLTYFQNEAQLEKSRLLSDRFSAERPKGSFSTLEIQRTEQGDSAMYLCASSLSLMGTNYGYTFGSGTRLTVV.

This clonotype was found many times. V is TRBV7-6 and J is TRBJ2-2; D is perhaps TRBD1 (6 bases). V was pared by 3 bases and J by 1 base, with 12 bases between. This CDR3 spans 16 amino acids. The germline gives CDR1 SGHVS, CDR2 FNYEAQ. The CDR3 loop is CASSLRAQGNTGELFF. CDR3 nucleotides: TGTGCCAGCAGCTTGAGGGCACAGGGGAACACCGGGGAGCTGTTTTTT.

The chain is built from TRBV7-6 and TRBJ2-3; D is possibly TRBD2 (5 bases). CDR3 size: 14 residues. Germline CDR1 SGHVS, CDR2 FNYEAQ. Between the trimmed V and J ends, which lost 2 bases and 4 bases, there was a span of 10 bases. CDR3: CASSLLRRADTQYF. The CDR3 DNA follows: TGTGCCAGCAGCTTACTCAGGCGGGCAGATACGCAGTATTTT.

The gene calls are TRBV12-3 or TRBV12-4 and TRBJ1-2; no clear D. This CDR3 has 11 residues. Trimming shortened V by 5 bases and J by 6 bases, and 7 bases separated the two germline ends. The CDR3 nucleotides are TGTGCCAGCAGTGTGGACCATGGCTACACCTTC. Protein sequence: CASSVDHGYTF.

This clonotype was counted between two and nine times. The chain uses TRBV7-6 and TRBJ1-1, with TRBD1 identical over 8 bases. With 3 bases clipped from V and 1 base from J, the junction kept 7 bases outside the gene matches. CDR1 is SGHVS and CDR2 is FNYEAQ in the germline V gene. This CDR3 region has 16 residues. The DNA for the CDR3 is TGTGCCAGCAGCTTTCTGACAGGGGAGGCGAACACTGAAGCTTTCTTT. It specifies CASSFLTGEANTEAFF. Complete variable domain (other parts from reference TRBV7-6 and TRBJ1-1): GAGVSQSPRYKVTKRGQDVALRCDPISGHVSLYWYRQALGQGPEFLTYFNYEAQQDKSGLPNDRFSAERPEGSISTLTIQRTEQRDSAMYRCASSFLTGEANTEAFFGQGTRLTVV.

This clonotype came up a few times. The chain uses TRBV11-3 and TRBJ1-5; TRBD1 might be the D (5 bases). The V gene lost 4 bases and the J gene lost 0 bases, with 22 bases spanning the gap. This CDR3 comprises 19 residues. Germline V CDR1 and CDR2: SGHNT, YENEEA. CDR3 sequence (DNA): TGTGCCAGCAGCTCAATCGATGTTTTGACGGGGGATAGCAATCAGCCCCAGCATTTT. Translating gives CASSSIDVLTGDSNQPQHF.